Below, 30 T cell receptor beta chains from the same sample are listed, as sequenced in a study of blood T cell repertoires in COVID-19. Generated by immunoSEQ multiplex PCR, the TCRdb table keeps only in-frame clones and is missing some. The sample lists roughly 280,000 clones, about 87% occurring once. Sequencing used PBMCs or T cells enriched from blood (not recorded which). These receptors were taken from a woman in her 50s who had recovered from COVID-19.

This sequence joins TRBV15 and TRBJ1-5; no definite D call. Germline CDR1 reads LNHNV; CDR2 reads YYDKDF (reference sequence). The CDR3 consists of 15 residues. Deletions cut 8 bases from V and 0 bases from J, with 14 bases between. CDR3: CATATGVTSNQPQHF. For the CDR3, the DNA is TGTGCCACCGCGACCGGAGTTACTAGCAATCAGCCCCAGCATTTT.

The gene calls are TRBV2 and TRBJ2-5; 7 bases align to TRBD2. This CDR3 has 15 amino acids. CDR1 SNHLY and CDR2 FYNNEI come from the germline V gene. V lost 1 base and J lost 2; bases outside the gene matches: 4. The CDR3, as DNA: TGTGCCAGCAGTGAAGAACTAGCGCTGCAAGAGACCCAGTACTTC. Its protein product is CASSEELALQETQYF.

This clone was recorded a few times. The chain's CDR3 is CASGQEGQPQHF. The CDR3, as DNA: TGTGCCAGTGGACAGGAGGGACAGCCCCAGCATTTT. The genes are TRBV19 and TRBJ1-5; TRBD1 matches 7 bases. V gave up 8 bases and J gave up 7 bases; unmatched junction bases: 5. CDR3 length: 12 amino acids. Looked up from germline, CDR1 is LNHDA and CDR2 is SQIVND (reference sequence).

The chain is built from TRBV19 and TRBJ2-5, with 8 bases that match TRBD2. The CDR3 has 15 amino acids. V gave up 3 bases and J gave up 5 bases; unmatched junction bases: 8. Germline lookup yields CDR1 LNHDA and CDR2 SQIVND (reference sequence). In DNA, the CDR3 is TGTGCCAGTAGTATCACTAGCGGAGGGTTGGAGACCCAGTACTTC. This sequence encodes CASSITSGGLETQYF.

The table lists this clone with a count of one. V and J are TRBV7-2 and TRBJ2-7; the D is unclear. The CDR3 consists of 14 residues. The V gene's germline CDR1 is SGHTA and CDR2 FQGNSA. Trimming took off 3 bases at V and 2 bases at J, with 11 bases between the two ends. The CDR3 DNA sequence: TGTGCCAGCAGCTTTGATCGGGTTACCTACGAGCAGTACTTC. It translates to CASSFDRVTYEQYF. The entire variable domain, with the rest obtained from reference TRBV7-2 and TRBJ2-7, is as follows: GAGVSQSPSNKVTEKGKDVELRCDPISGHTALYWYRQSLGQGLEFLIYFQGNSAPDKSGLPSDRFSAERTGGSVSTLTIQRTQQEDSAVYLCASSFDRVTYEQYFGPGTRLTVT.

V usage is TRBV7-3 and J usage is TRBJ2-7; TRBD1 matches at 11 bases. The CDR3 is 14 amino acids. Per the germline V gene, CDR1 is SGHTA and CDR2 is FQGTGA. V lost 5 bases and J lost 3; bases outside the gene matches: 3. CDR3 sequence reads: CASSQGTGGYEQYF. The CDR3 DNA reads as TGTGCCAGCAGCCAAGGGACAGGGGGCTACGAGCAGTACTTC.

The V gene is TRBV28, the J gene TRBJ2-2; tentative D call: TRBD1 (5 bases). Germline assignment: CDR1 MDHEN and CDR2 SYDVKM. V lost 7 bases and J 5 bases, leaving 17 bases between the germline ends. This CDR3 has 15 residues. CDR3 amino acids: CASNGSNRQTGELFF. DNA of the CDR3: TGTGCCAGCAACGGGTCAAACAGGCAGACCGGGGAGCTGTTTTTT. The full variable domain, its missing parts supplied by reference TRBV28 and TRBJ2-2, is DVKVTQSSRYLVKRTGEKVFLECVQDMDHENMFWYRQDPGLGLRLIYFSYDVKMKEKGDIPEGYSVSREKKERFSLILESASTNQTSMYLCASNGSNRQTGELFFGEGSRLTVL.

The V gene is TRBV19, the J gene TRBJ1-2, with D unclear. CDR1 is LNHDA and CDR2 is SQIVND in the germline V gene (reference sequence). V shed 3 bases and J shed 5 bases, with 10 bases lying between them. This CDR3 region has 13 residues. The CDR3 here is CASSISYGYGYTF. The CDR3 DNA is TGTGCCAGTAGTATCTCATACGGGTATGGCTACACCTTC. Full variable domain (rest looked up from reference TRBV19 and TRBJ1-2): DGGITQSPKYLFRKEGQNVTLSCEQNLNHDAMYWYRQDPGQGLRLIYYSQIVNDFQKGDIAEGYSVSREKKESFPLTVTSAQKNPTAFYLCASSISYGYGYTFGSGTRLTVV.

The gene calls are TRBV28 and TRBJ2-1, with a possible D match to TRBD1 (5 bases). Germline V gives CDR1 MDHEN, CDR2 SYDVKM. The CDR3 loop spans 15 amino acids. V lost 3 bases and J lost 6, with 15 bases in between. CDR3 residues: CASSFGGAEGNEQFF. As DNA, the CDR3 is TGTGCCAGCAGTTTTGGTGGGGCAGAAGGCAATGAGCAGTTCTTC.

This clone is a singleton in its sample. The V and J genes are TRBV5-4 and TRBJ2-3; 8 nucleotides agree with TRBD1. Germline V CDR1 and CDR2: SGHNT, YYREEE (reference sequence). CDR3 length equals 14 residues. Trimming removed 1 base from V and 8 bases from J; junction bases left unmatched: 6. As DNA, the CDR3 is TGTGCCAGCAGCTTGACCGGACAGGGAAGTACGCAGTATTTT. Translating it yields CASSLTGQGSTQYF.

The CDR3 spells CASRPPDGSGRNAGELFF. The CDR3 nucleotides read TGTGCCAGCAGGCCACCTGATGGTAGTGGGAGAAACGCCGGGGAGCTGTTTTTT. The chain combines TRBV7-9 with TRBJ2-2, with TRBD2 as a possible D gene (5 bases). Looked up from germline, CDR1 is SEHNR and CDR2 is FQNEAQ (reference sequence). Trimming took off 6 bases at V and 6 bases at J, with 26 bases between the two ends. This CDR3 is built from 18 residues.

This clone was seen a single time. The chain recombines TRBV6-5 with TRBJ2-1; 7 bases fit TRBD1. Trimming took 6 bases from V and 5 from J; bases not matched to a gene: 10. This CDR3 contains 15 residues. Germline V gene sequence: CDR1 MNHEY, CDR2 SVGAGI. The CDR3 DNA reads as TGTGCCAGCAGCCCCGGCACAGGGGTCAACAATGAGCAGTTCTTC. Its protein is CASSPGTGVNNEQFF.

V is TRBV28 and J is TRBJ2-7, with 7 bases fitting TRBD1. Germline V gives CDR1 MDHEN, CDR2 SYDVKM. V trimming: 6 bases; J trimming: 2 bases; junction bases outside the gene matches: 7. This CDR3 has 14 residues. DNA of the CDR3: TGTGCCAGCAGATTGTCAGGGGGTACCTACGAGCAGTACTTC. Protein product: CASRLSGGTYEQYF.

DNA for the CDR3: TGTGCCAGCAGCTTAGATTCAGATTACACTGAAGCTTTCTTT. The encoded protein is CASSLDSDYTEAFF. The V call is TRBV7-9, the J call TRBJ1-1, with D unclear. The CDR3 sequence is 14 residues long. CDR1 and CDR2 from the germline V gene are SEHNR and FQNEAQ (reference sequence). The ends were cut back, 1 base at V and 3 bases at J, with 9 bases in the middle.

This clone was detected once. The chain employs TRBV20-1 and TRBJ1-1; D unresolved. Germline-derived CDR1 and CDR2 are DFQATT and SNEGSKA (reference sequence). The CDR3 has 8 amino acids. The V end lost 6 bases, the J end lost 8 bases, and 4 bases lay between the germline ends. The CDR3 spells CSAPEAFF. As DNA, the CDR3 is TGCAGTGCCCCAGAAGCTTTCTTT.

The genes are TRBV25-1 and TRBJ1-3, with D tentatively TRBD1 (5 bases). The CDR3 totals 15 residues. Trimming pared 3 bases from V and 1 base from J, leaving 10 bases between. CDR1 is MGHDK and CDR2 is SYGVNS in the germline V gene. The CDR3 region has the DNA TGTGCCAGCAGTGAGGCAGGGTGGTCTGGAAACACCATATATTTT. This codes for CASSEAGWSGNTIYF.

This clone was counted a few times. Here the CDR3 reads CASSKVSGNTIYF. The CDR3 bases are TGTGCCAGCAGCAAAGTATCCGGAAACACCATATATTTT. V gene TRBV21-1 combines with J gene TRBJ1-3. TRBV21-1 corresponds to a pseudogene. The CDR3 runs 13 residues.

The chain carries TRBV5-1 and TRBJ1-1; D possibly corresponds to TRBD1 (5 bases). The V end lost 4 bases, the J end lost 4 bases, and 14 bases lay between the germline ends. The CDR3 length is 14 residues. Looked up from germline, CDR1 is SGHRS and CDR2 is YFSETQ. CDR3 in amino acids: CASSKDGGPTEAFF. The DNA for the CDR3 is TGCGCCAGCAGCAAGGACGGGGGTCCCACTGAAGCTTTCTTT.

This chain links TRBV5-4 with TRBJ2-3; 9 nucleotides match TRBD2. With 4 bases clipped from V and 2 bases from J, the junction kept 11 bases outside the gene matches. CDR1 and CDR2 (germline): SGHNT, YYREEE (reference sequence). The CDR3 spans 17 residues. This chain's CDR3 is CASSHNRAGGNTDTQYF. In DNA, the CDR3 is TGTGCCAGCAGCCACAATAGGGCGGGAGGGAACACAGATACGCAGTATTTT.

This clone was counted between two and nine times. This chain links TRBV12-3 or TRBV12-4 with TRBJ1-3, with D unresolved. The CDR3 covers 13 residues. Trimming removed 6 bases at V and 1 base at J, with 7 bases between. The CDR3 DNA is TGTGCCAGCAGCCCAGTATCTGGAAACACCATATATTTT. Residues: CASSPVSGNTIYF.

This chain connects TRBV5-5 to TRBJ1-4, with TRBD1 identical over 8 bases. Losses at the gene ends were 4 bases for V and 7 bases for J; bases not matched to a gene: 9. Germline assignment: CDR1 SGHKS and CDR2 YYEKEE (reference sequence). This CDR3 is built from 15 residues. For the CDR3, the DNA is TGTGCCAGCAGCGTGACAGGGGAAAAGGTTGAAAAACTGTTTTTT. Its translation is CASSVTGEKVEKLFF.

The genes are TRBV10-3 and TRBJ2-7; 10 bases are a match to TRBD2. The CDR3 sequence is 15 residues long. Germline CDR1 reads ENHRY; CDR2 reads SYGVKD. Trimming cost V 3 bases and J 5 bases; bases outside gene matches: 7. The CDR3 DNA sequence: TGTGCCATCAGTGAACCTAGCGGGAGAGGCCACGAGCAGTACTTC. Amino acid sequence: CAISEPSGRGHEQYF.

The rearrangement links TRBV2 to TRBJ2-1, with TRBD2 matching over 8 bases. This CDR3 spans 15 amino acids. The V and J ends lost 6 bases and 6 bases, in that order; junction bases with no gene match: 10. Looked up from germline, CDR1 is SNHLY and CDR2 is FYNNEI. CDR3 sequence reads: CASRVGTRTRNEQFF. CDR3 DNA sequence: TGTGCCAGCAGAGTGGGGACTAGGACACGCAATGAGCAGTTCTTC. Looking up the rest from reference TRBV2 and TRBJ2-1 gives the full variable domain: EPEVTQTPSHQVTQMGQEVILRCVPISNHLYFYWYRQILGQKVEFLVSFYNNEISEKSEIFDDQFSVERPDGSNFTLKIRSTKLEDSAMYFCASRVGTRTRNEQFFGPGTRLTVL.

The V gene is TRBV28, the J gene TRBJ1-2, with D possibly being TRBD1 (6 bases). There are 14 residues in the CDR3. CDR1 is MDHEN, CDR2 SYDVKM, per germline. The V end was cut by 6 bases, the J end by 6 bases, with 17 bases between. The CDR3 region has the DNA TGTGCCAGCAGCCAAATGGCAGGGGCTCATGGCTACACCTTC. Its protein product is CASSQMAGAHGYTF.

This sequence joins TRBV5-1 and TRBJ2-7, with no clear D. V was shortened by 4 bases and J by 2 bases, with 13 bases between the two germline ends. The CDR3 runs 14 residues. Germline-derived CDR1 and CDR2 are SGHRS and YFSETQ. Here the CDR3 reads CASSPQNSPYEQYF. The CDR3 nucleotides read TGCGCCAGCAGCCCACAGAATTCCCCCTACGAGCAGTACTTC.

V and J are TRBV5-1 and TRBJ1-2; 9 bases match TRBD1. Germline V CDR1 and CDR2: SGHRS, YFSETQ. V was clipped by 3 bases and J by 8 bases; unmatched bases: 11. The CDR3 loop spans 15 amino acids. CDR3 DNA: TGCGCCAGCAGCTCTTCCGGGACAGGGATAGGGGGCTACACCTTC. Protein sequence: CASSSSGTGIGGYTF.

CDR3 bases: TGTGCCAGCAGCGTATCCGGGACTAGTATATTTGAGCAGTTCTTC. As protein: CASSVSGTSIFEQFF. The chain links TRBV9 to TRBJ2-1, with 8 bases identical to TRBD2. Germline-derived CDR1 and CDR2 are SGDLS and YYNGEE. The J segment lost 9 bases and the V segment lost 1 base, leaving 9 bases of the junction unmatched. The CDR3 totals 15 residues.

The chain carries TRBV7-9 and TRBJ2-7; TRBD2 matches at 9 bases. The CDR3 extends over 16 amino acids. CDR1 is SEHNR, CDR2 FQNEAQ, per germline (reference sequence). V lost 8 bases and J lost 2; bases outside the gene matches: 13. The CDR3 here is CASGPQREREAYEQYF. The DNA of the CDR3 is TGTGCCAGCGGGCCCCAAAGGGAGCGGGAGGCCTACGAGCAGTACTTC. Full variable domain (missing parts from reference TRBV7-9 and TRBJ2-7): DTGVSQNPRHKITKRGQNVTFRCDPISEHNRLYWYRQTLGQGPEFLTYFQNEAQLEKSRLLSDRFSAERPKGSFSTLEIQRTEQGDSAMYLCASGPQREREAYEQYFGPGTRLTVT.

This clone was seen just once. The rearrangement joins TRBV5-1 to TRBJ1-2; 10 nucleotides line up with TRBD1. The CDR3 length is 15 residues. The germline CDR1 and CDR2 sequences are SGHRS and YFSETQ. The V gene end was trimmed by 2 bases and the J gene end by 2 bases; junction bases not matched to a gene: 3. CDR3 sequence reads: CASSFGDRGNYGYTF. The CDR3 nucleotides read TGCGCCAGCAGCTTTGGGGACAGGGGAAACTATGGCTACACCTTC.

This clone occurred once. This may arise from a read error, as a much more abundant clone is one base away. The DNA of the CDR3 is TGTGCCAGCACACCCCAAAGGGGACAGGGGGGAAACACCGGGGAGCTGTTTTTT. Residues: CASTPQRGQGGNTGELFF. The chain is built from TRBV27 and TRBJ2-2; TRBD1 agrees at 11 bases. J gave up 2 bases and V 7 bases, and 12 bases lay outside the gene matches. This CDR3 is built from 18 residues. In germline, CDR1 is MNHEY, CDR2 SMNVEV (reference sequence).